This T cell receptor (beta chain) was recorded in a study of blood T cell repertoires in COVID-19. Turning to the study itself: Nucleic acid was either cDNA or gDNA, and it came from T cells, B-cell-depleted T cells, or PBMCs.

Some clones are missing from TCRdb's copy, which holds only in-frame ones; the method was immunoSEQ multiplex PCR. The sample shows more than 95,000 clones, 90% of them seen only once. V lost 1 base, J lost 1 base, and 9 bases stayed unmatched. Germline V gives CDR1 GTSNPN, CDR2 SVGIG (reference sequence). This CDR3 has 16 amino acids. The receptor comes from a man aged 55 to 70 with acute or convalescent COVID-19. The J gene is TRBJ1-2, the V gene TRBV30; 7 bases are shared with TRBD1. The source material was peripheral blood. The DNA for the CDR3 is TGTGCCTGGAGTGCCCCCCACAGGGGTTATAACTATGGCTACACCTTC. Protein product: CAWSAPHRGYNYGYTF.